The 12 T cell receptor beta chains given below trace back to one sample, sequenced in a study of graft-versus-host responses after intestinal transplantation. TCRdb's copy holds only in-frame clones and misses some; the assay was immunoSEQ multiplex PCR. The table includes under 55,000 clones, 91% detected once. The specimen comprised PBMCs, sampled 524 days after transplant. These receptors all stem from a human patient who received an intestinal transplant, so some T cells may come from the graft donor.

The chain employs TRBV27 and TRBJ2-3; 7 bases match TRBD2. With V trimmed by 1 base and J by 4 bases, 5 bases remained unmatched. This CDR3 spans 15 amino acids. Germline CDR1 is MNHEY and CDR2 is SMNVEV (reference sequence). The CDR3 region is CASSLWAGAADTQYF. The CDR3 DNA follows: TGTGCCAGCAGTTTATGGGCGGGAGCGGCAGATACGCAGTATTTT.

Within the sample, this clone is medium-sized. The chain recombines TRBV5-1 with TRBJ1-2; D gene unclear. Per germline, CDR1 SGHRS and CDR2 YFSETQ. V gave up 3 bases and J gave up 8 bases, with 14 bases separating them. There are 13 residues in the CDR3. DNA of the CDR3: TGCGCCAGCAGCTCCATTACCTCATCAGGCTACACCTTC. Translated: CASSSITSSGYTF.

The CDR3 DNA reads as TGTGCCAGCAGTTACACCGGGACAGTCAACACTGAAGCTTTCTTT. This encodes CASSYTGTVNTEAFF. The gene calls are TRBV6-5 and TRBJ1-1; 7 bases fit TRBD1. J gave up 2 bases and V 2 bases, and 5 bases lay outside the gene matches. The V gene's germline CDR1 is MNHEY and CDR2 SVGAGI. The CDR3 has 15 amino acids.

V gene TRBV4-1 combines with J gene TRBJ2-2, with 10 bases fitting TRBD2. V lost 1 base to trimming and J lost 1 base; unmatched junction nucleotides: 0. This CDR3 is 16 amino acids long. Germline values: CDR1 MGHRA, CDR2 YSYEKL. This CDR3 reads CASSQGTSGNTGELFF. The CDR3 DNA is TGCGCCAGCAGCCAAGGGACTAGCGGGAACACCGGGGAGCTGTTTTTT.

The table lists this clone with a few counts. The J gene is TRBJ1-4, the V gene TRBV4-1; maybe TRBD1 (6 bases). The germline V gene encodes CDR1 MGHRA and CDR2 YSYEKL. The CDR3 runs 17 residues. V was pared by 0 bases and J by 2 bases, with 13 bases between. The CDR3 nucleotides read TGCGCCAGCAGCCAAGATTTGCGGGGGCGGACTAATGAAAAACTGTTTTTT. Its protein is CASSQDLRGRTNEKLFF.

This sequence joins TRBV4-1 and TRBJ1-2, with TRBD1 matching 12 bases. There are 17 residues in the CDR3. Germline values: CDR1 MGHRA, CDR2 YSYEKL. J lost 8 bases, V lost 4 bases, and 14 bases had no gene match. The CDR3 loop reads CASSRLSWDRGLEGYTF. CDR3 sequence (DNA): TGCGCCAGCAGCCGACTAAGTTGGGACAGGGGGCTAGAAGGCTACACCTTC.

This clone has more than one count but fewer than ten. The genes are TRBV9 and TRBJ1-1; TRBD1 matches 7 bases. V lost 2 bases and J lost 3; bases outside the gene matches: 4. Germline V gene sequence: CDR1 SGDLS, CDR2 YYNGEE. This CDR3 has 14 residues. CDR3 nucleotides: TGTGCCAGCAGCGTCCGACAGGGCGACACTGAAGCTTTCTTT. This encodes CASSVRQGDTEAFF.

This rearrangement joins TRBV4-1 to TRBJ2-7, with a weak D call TRBD1 (6 bases). Germline V gene lookup returns CDR1 MGHRA and CDR2 YSYEKL. Trimming cost V 6 bases and J 3 bases, with 15 bases left between them. The CDR3 totals 14 residues. The CDR3 DNA reads as TGCGCCAGCAGTCCAGGGGATTTAGACTACGAGCAGTACTTC. Protein: CASSPGDLDYEQYF.

J is TRBJ2-7 and V is TRBV27; no clear D gene. Trimming took off 5 bases at V and 2 bases at J, with 10 bases between the two ends. The length of the CDR3 is 13 residues. The germline gives CDR1 MNHEY, CDR2 SMNVEV (reference sequence). The CDR3 bases are TGTGCCAGCAGTAATTCGGTAGCCTACGAGCAGTACTTC. Its protein is CASSNSVAYEQYF.

The chain employs TRBV6-1 and TRBJ1-5; TRBD1 might be the D (6 bases). Trimming removed 6 bases from V and 0 bases from J, with 12 bases in between. Per the germline V gene, CDR1 is MNHNS and CDR2 is SASEGT. The CDR3 covers 15 residues. CDR3 DNA: TGTGCCAGCAGCCTTCGGGGGGCTAGCAATCAGCCCCAGCATTTT. This sequence encodes CASSLRGASNQPQHF.

The rearrangement joins TRBV5-6 to TRBJ2-1; D remains ambiguous. Trimming removed 4 bases from V and 2 bases from J, with 7 bases in between. The germline V gene encodes CDR1 SGHDT and CDR2 YYEEEE. The CDR3 totals 13 residues. The CDR3 nucleotides are TGTGCCAGCAGCGGAAACACCTACAATGAGCAGTTCTTC. It yields the protein CASSGNTYNEQFF. The variable domain in full, with the rest retrieved from reference TRBV5-6 and TRBJ2-1, is DAGVTQSPTHLIKTRGQQVTLRCSPKSGHDTVSWYQQALGQGPQFIFQYYEEEERQRGNFPDRFSGHQFPNYSSELNVNALLLGDSALYLCASSGNTYNEQFFGPGTRLTVL.

The rearrangement uses TRBV29-1 and TRBJ2-3; 10 nucleotides line up with TRBD1. This CDR3 is 16 amino acids long. CDR1 SQVTM and CDR2 ANQGSEA come from the germline V gene. Unmatched junction bases numbered 9, after V lost 6 bases and J lost 0 bases. CDR3 DNA: TGCAGCGTGATACCGACAGGGGGCCGCAGCACAGATACGCAGTATTTT. Translated: CSVIPTGGRSTDTQYF.